The T cell receptor beta chain under discussion was sequenced for a study of T cell repertoires in cytomegalovirus infection. Turning to the study itself: Indications came from public TCR beta signatures; they pointed to CMV infection and to a matching HLA type.

TCRdb fed the reads into MiXCR, producing one record per CDR3 protein. The sample comprises roughly 570,000 distinct CDR3 sequences, around 40% of which are singletons, and roughly 50% rests with the top ten. Germline V gene data show CDR1 as SGHVS and CDR2 as FNYEAQ. This CDR3 contains 15 residues. Trimming removed 5 bases from V and 3 bases from J; junction bases left unmatched: 6. This clonotype was recorded a few times. Antigen unknown. Study-wide points: Ex vivo, HLA-C-restricted CMV-specific TCR beta clonotypes prevailed over the rest of the response.

This receptor was identified in a human donor in good health (CMV status not recorded). Some clones in this sample may be carry-over from other donors' samples. V gene TRBV7-6 combines with J gene TRBJ2-3; 9 nucleotides align to TRBD1. Sequencing was performed on cultured PBMCs, taken from culture after CMV antigen stimulation. CDR3 amino acids: CASSLTQGATDTQYF. CDR3 in DNA: TGTGCCAGCAGCCTCACACAGGGGGCAACAGATACGCAGTATTTT.